The clone carrying this T cell receptor beta chain has only a few counts. Individual cDNA molecules were tagged with unique molecular identifiers. TCRdb reanalysed the 5' RACE reads using MiXCR and keeps one entry per CDR3 protein. The sample contains 65,000 to 75,000 distinct CDR3 sequences, around 10% of which appear only once. These data are taken from a study of early T cells in non-severe SARS-CoV-2 infection. The CDR3 loop spans 13 amino acids. Trimming took off 3 bases at V and 7 bases at J, with 10 bases between the two ends. CDR1 and CDR2 from the germline V gene are DFQATT and SNEGSKA (reference sequence).

This receptor was taken from an adult who was a healthcare worker with PCR-confirmed SARS-CoV-2 infection or an uninfected control (not recorded which). The sequenced material came from whole blood. V usage is TRBV20-1 and J usage is TRBJ1-6; D remains unclear. CDR3 bases: TGCAGTGCTAGGATCGACTACAATTCACCCCTCCACTTT. Translating gives CSARIDYNSPLHF.